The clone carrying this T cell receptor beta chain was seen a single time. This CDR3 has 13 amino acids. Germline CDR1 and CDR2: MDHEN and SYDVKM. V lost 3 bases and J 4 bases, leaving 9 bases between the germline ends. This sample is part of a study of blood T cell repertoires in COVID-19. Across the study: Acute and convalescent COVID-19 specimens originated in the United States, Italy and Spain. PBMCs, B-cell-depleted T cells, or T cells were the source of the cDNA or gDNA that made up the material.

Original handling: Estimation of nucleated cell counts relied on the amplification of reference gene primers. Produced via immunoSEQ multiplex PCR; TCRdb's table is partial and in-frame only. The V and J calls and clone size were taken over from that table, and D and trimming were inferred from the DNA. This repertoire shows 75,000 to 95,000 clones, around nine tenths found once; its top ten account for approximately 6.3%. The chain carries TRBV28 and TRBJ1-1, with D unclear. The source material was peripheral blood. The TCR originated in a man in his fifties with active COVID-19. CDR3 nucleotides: TGTGCCAGCAGTTTTCTGCCGGGCACTGAAGCTTTCTTT. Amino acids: CASSFLPGTEAFF.